This record concerns one T cell receptor beta chain sequence. Its antigen is as yet unknown. The table came from immunoSEQ multiplex PCR; TCRdb's copy has only in-frame clones and leaves some out. The sample records roughly 330,000 clones, roughly 71% being singletons. This specimen comes from a study of cytotoxic CD8 clonotypes in ibrutinib-treated CLL. Whole-study findings and limits: Clonality was higher at baseline than in age-matched healthy donors and tracked circulating CD8+ T-cell counts.

The CDR3 runs to 16 residues. Germline V CDR1 and CDR2: SGHRS, YFSETQ. Between the trimmed V and J ends, which lost 0 bases and 0 bases, there was a span of 13 bases. The V gene is TRBV5-1, the J gene TRBJ2-7; no clear D gene. The source of this sequence is a human donor with chronic lymphocytic leukemia. The sample in question was PBMCs, obtained after 36 months of ibrutinib treatment. The CDR3 coding sequence is TGCGCCAGCAGCTTGGAAGGACCGAGGAGCTCCTACGAGCAGTACTTC. It codes for CASSLEGPRSSYEQYF.